These 30 T cell receptor beta chains share one sample of origin, sequenced in a study of CXCR3-negative and CXCR3-positive naive CD8 T cells. Study-level results: TRB CDR3 hydrophobicity was greater in CXCR3-positive naive cells than in CXCR3-negative naive cells.

The antigens these receptors bind are not known. UMI-labeled 5' RACE yielded the TRB cDNA libraries. TCRdb reprocessed the 5' RACE reads and keeps a single row for each CDR3 protein, giving no DNA. This repertoire includes around 130,000 distinct CDR3 sequences. Source material: naive CXCR3+ CD8+ T cells from blood. Noted subset: CD45RO-CCR7+CD27+CD95- naive CD8+ T cells expressing CXCR3 (TNR3+). The source of these receptors is a human donor in good health. Some clones in this sample may be carry-over from other donors' samples.

The chain combines TRBV30 with TRBJ2-1; checking the TCRdb D call of TRBD2 is not possible without DNA. The CDR3 covers 15 residues. Germline CDR1 and CDR2: GTSNPN and SVGIG (reference sequence). CDR3 sequence reads: CAWSVGLLGGNEQFF.

The J gene is TRBJ2-2, the V gene TRBV12-3 or TRBV12-4; with no DNA, the TCRdb D assignment of TRBD2 cannot be verified. The CDR3 has 13 amino acids. The CDR3 is CASSSYAIGELFF.

The chain combines TRBV4-2 with TRBJ2-1. This CDR3 contains 16 residues. CDR1 is LGHNA and CDR2 is YNFKEQ in the germline V gene. The CDR3 sequence is CASSQDPRGNNYEQFF.

The rearrangement uses TRBV28 and TRBJ2-5; TCRdb reports TRBD1, a call that lacks DNA to check it against. The germline gives CDR1 MDHEN, CDR2 SYDVKM. The CDR3 loop spans 14 amino acids. This CDR3 reads CASSLLTGLDTQYF. Complete variable domain (other parts from reference TRBV28 and TRBJ2-5): DVKVTQSSRYLVKRTGEKVFLECVQDMDHENMFWYRQDPGLGLRLIYFSYDVKMKEKGDIPEGYSVSREKKERFSLILESASTNQTSMYLCASSLLTGLDTQYFGPGTRLLVL.

The rearrangement joins TRBV29-1 to TRBJ2-1; TCRdb reports TRBD1, a call that lacks DNA to check it against. The CDR3 sequence is 16 residues long. Germline values: CDR1 SQVTM, CDR2 ANQGSEA. The CDR3: CSVVDWQGFVYNEQFF.

The V and J genes are TRBV4-2 and TRBJ2-7. Germline loops: CDR1 LGHNA, CDR2 YNFKEQ. CDR3 length equals 13 residues. The CDR3 here is CASSRGRLYEQYF.

This sequence joins TRBV20-1 and TRBJ2-1. The CDR3 is 13 amino acids. Looked up from germline, CDR1 is DFQATT and CDR2 is SNEGSKA (reference sequence). CDR3 protein: CSALLDSYNEQFF.

The rearrangement joins TRBV12-3 or TRBV12-4 to TRBJ2-1; TCRdb outputs TRBD2, but without DNA this stays unchecked. This CDR3 region has 15 residues. Here the CDR3 reads CASSSAGNPGDEQFF.

V is TRBV28 and J is TRBJ2-3; TCRdb calls TRBD1, which cannot be checked without DNA. Germline-derived CDR1 and CDR2 are MDHEN and SYDVKM. This CDR3 has 14 residues. The CDR3: CASSLFPSTDTQYF.

The rearrangement joins TRBV11-2 to TRBJ2-1; there is no DNA to check the TCRdb D call of TRBD1. The germline CDR1 and CDR2 sequences are SGHAT and FQNNGV. The CDR3 has 13 residues. CDR3 in amino acids: CASSFGTGNEQFF.

V is TRBV20-1 and J is TRBJ1-2; the D call from TCRdb, TRBD1, cannot be confirmed without DNA. The CDR3 is made up of 17 amino acids. Germline-derived CDR1 and CDR2 are DFQATT and SNEGSKA (reference sequence). CDR3 sequence reads: CSARPTAFVHLDYGYTF.

V gene TRBV25-1 combines with J gene TRBJ1-1. The CDR3 consists of 13 residues. In germline, CDR1 is MGHDK, CDR2 SYGVNS. CDR3 residues: CASSEYGNTEAFF.

The chain employs TRBV20-1 and TRBJ2-7; TCRdb gives TRBD2 as the D gene, but with no DNA this cannot be confirmed. From germline, CDR1 is DFQATT and CDR2 SNEGSKA (reference sequence). The CDR3 length is 14 residues. CDR3 amino acids: CSARSSGSSYEQYF.

V usage is TRBV6-2 or TRBV6-3 and J usage is TRBJ1-5; TCRdb outputs TRBD1, but without DNA this stays unchecked. This CDR3 has 13 amino acids. Germline loops: CDR1 MNHEY, CDR2 SVGEGT. The CDR3 reads CASNLPPNQPQHF.

This chain links TRBV12-5 with TRBJ2-1. CDR1 is LGHNT, CDR2 FRNRAP, per germline. The CDR3 sequence is 13 residues long. The CDR3 protein is CASGLVFDNEQFF.

The genes are TRBV20-1 and TRBJ2-1; there is no DNA to check the TCRdb D call of TRBD1. The CDR3 contains 15 residues. Per germline, CDR1 DFQATT and CDR2 SNEGSKA (reference sequence). The CDR3 region is CSARPTGQFYNEQFF.

This rearrangement joins TRBV13 to TRBJ2-1; absent DNA, TCRdb's TRBD2 call cannot be checked. The CDR3 runs 15 residues. Germline V gene lookup returns CDR1 PRHDT and CDR2 FYEKMQ (reference sequence). The CDR3 loop reads CASSFGTSGYNEQFF.

The chain couples TRBV27 to TRBJ2-1; TCRdb designates TRBD2, a call that cannot be tested without DNA. This CDR3 has 13 residues. The germline V gene encodes CDR1 MNHEY and CDR2 SMNVEV (reference sequence). Here the CDR3 reads CASSPSTMREQFF.

The chain joins TRBV20-1 to TRBJ2-5; the TRBD1 assignment by TCRdb is unverifiable without DNA. The CDR3 sequence is 19 residues long. CDR1 DFQATT and CDR2 SNEGSKA come from the germline V gene (reference sequence). The CDR3 region is CSAKGPTSGTVLPMETQYF.

The genes are TRBV19 and TRBJ2-4. Germline V gives CDR1 LNHDA, CDR2 SQIVND (reference sequence). The CDR3 extends over 14 amino acids. The CDR3 spells CASSIAVAKNIQYF.

The chain combines TRBV6-5 with TRBJ2-1; TCRdb calls TRBD1, which cannot be checked without DNA. Germline V gives CDR1 MNHEY, CDR2 SVGAGI. This CDR3 spans 12 amino acids. CDR3 in amino acids: CASSWTGHEQFF.

The chain is built from TRBV6-6 and TRBJ1-2; TCRdb lists TRBD1, though no DNA is available to test this call. This CDR3 has 12 amino acids. Germline V gene lookup returns CDR1 MNHNY and CDR2 SVGAGI (reference sequence). The chain's CDR3 is CASSYAGEGYTF.

The chain uses TRBV20-1 and TRBJ1-5; TCRdb gives TRBD1 as the D gene, but with no DNA this cannot be confirmed. Germline values: CDR1 DFQATT, CDR2 SNEGSKA (reference sequence). This CDR3 contains 14 residues. The chain's CDR3 is CSARDRGEAQPQHF.

This chain connects TRBV6-6 to TRBJ1-1. Germline V gene data show CDR1 as MNHNY and CDR2 as SVGAGI (reference sequence). CDR3 length: 13 amino acids. CDR3 amino acids: CASSYERTSEAVF.

V gene TRBV5-5 combines with J gene TRBJ2-5; TCRdb proposes TRBD1, but this gene call is untestable without DNA. Germline-derived CDR1 and CDR2 are SGHKS and YYEKEE (reference sequence). This CDR3 is 15 amino acids long. The CDR3 loop is CASSLLGTGMETQYF.

V gene TRBV2 combines with J gene TRBJ2-7; the D call from TCRdb, TRBD1, cannot be confirmed without DNA. There are 13 residues in the CDR3. Germline V CDR1 and CDR2: SNHLY, FYNNEI. The CDR3: CASRGQGTYEQYF. Combining the CDR3 with reference TRBV2 and TRBJ2-7 gives the whole variable domain EPEVTQTPSHQVTQMGQEVILRCVPISNHLYFYWYRQILGQKVEFLVSFYNNEISEKSEIFDDQFSVERPDGSNFTLKIRSTKLEDSAMYFCASRGQGTYEQYFGPGTRLTVT.

V is TRBV4-1 and J is TRBJ1-2; the TCRdb call, TRBD1, lacks DNA for checking. Germline-derived CDR1 and CDR2 are MGHRA and YSYEKL. This CDR3 spans 18 amino acids. CDR3 region: CASSQQIGPGTFDYGYTF.

The CDR3 region is CSVGGWGLGYTF. This chain links TRBV29-1 with TRBJ1-2; as DNA is missing, the TRBD1 call by TCRdb cannot be tested. This CDR3 has 12 residues. The germline gives CDR1 SQVTM, CDR2 ANQGSEA.

The chain employs TRBV4-1 and TRBJ1-2. This CDR3 spans 15 amino acids. Germline V lookup: CDR1 MGHRA, CDR2 YSYEKL. The CDR3 sequence is CASSQEGQAGYGYTF.

The V and J genes are TRBV12-3 or TRBV12-4 and TRBJ1-5. CDR3 size: 14 residues. The CDR3 reads CASSPDVSNQPQHF.